This entry lists 18 T cell receptor beta chains sequenced from one sample in a study of CDR3 diversity in severe acne. One entry per CDR3 protein, called by TCRdb with MiXCR from the PCR reads. The sample records about 93,000 distinct CDR3 sequences, around half being singletons. The sample consisted of blood. Receptors were obtained from a male donor in good health, serving as a control.

V is TRBV7-3 and J is TRBJ1-2; 7 positions agree with TRBD1. The CDR3 runs 13 residues. V was clipped by 5 bases and J by 4 bases; unmatched bases: 4. Per germline, CDR1 SGHTA and CDR2 FQGTGA. CDR3 sequence (DNA): TGTGCCAGCAGCCTGACAGGGTTCTATGGCTACACCTTC. Protein product: CASSLTGFYGYTF.

The chain uses TRBV15 and TRBJ2-5; perhaps TRBD2 as D (5 bases). The CDR3 has 14 amino acids. Trimming cost V 0 bases and J 3 bases, with 8 bases left between them. Germline V gene data show CDR1 as LNHNV and CDR2 as YYDKDF (reference sequence). The CDR3 coding sequence is TGTGCCACCAGCAGAGATTTGAGGGAAGAGACCCAGTACTTC. Encoded protein: CATSRDLREETQYF.

The DNA for the CDR3 is TGTGCCAGCAGCTTACTTACCGCGGTTACAGATACGCAGTATTTT. It yields the protein CASSLLTAVTDTQYF. This chain connects TRBV7-6 to TRBJ2-3; D uncertain. Trimming took off 2 bases at V and 3 bases at J, with 12 bases between the two ends. This CDR3 comprises 15 residues. Germline CDR1 SGHVS, CDR2 FNYEAQ.

The chain carries TRBV20-1 and TRBJ1-4; TRBD1 agrees at 7 bases. Losses at the gene ends were 4 bases for V and 0 bases for J; bases not matched to a gene: 8. Looked up from germline, CDR1 is DFQATT and CDR2 is SNEGSKA (reference sequence). This CDR3 is 16 amino acids long. CDR3 DNA: TGCAGTGCTACTCGACAGGGCAATGCAACTAATGAAAAACTGTTTTTT. Its translation: CSATRQGNATNEKLFF.

J is TRBJ1-1 and V is TRBV10-3, with D perhaps TRBD1 (5 bases). Germline-derived CDR1 and CDR2 are ENHRY and SYGVKD. V lost 4 bases, J lost 6 bases, and 21 bases lay in between. The CDR3 has 16 residues. DNA of the CDR3: TGTGCCATCAGTGCGAGAACGGGACGGTCAACCCCTGAAGCTTTCTTT. Residues: CAISARTGRSTPEAFF.

This clonotype was recorded a few times. The chain is built from TRBV7-8 and TRBJ1-2; tentative D call: TRBD1 (6 bases). CDR3 length equals 16 residues. CDR1 and CDR2 (germline): SGHVS, FQNEAQ. V lost 6 bases and J 7 bases, leaving 24 bases between the germline ends. CDR3: CASSPSHPGESSGYTF. The CDR3 DNA sequence: TGTGCCAGCAGTCCCAGCCATCCAGGGGAGTCCTCTGGCTACACCTTC.

J is TRBJ2-1 and V is TRBV29-1; 11 positions match TRBD2. J was trimmed by 8 bases and V by 7 bases; bases with no gene match: 10. CDR3 size: 14 residues. The germline gives CDR1 SQVTM, CDR2 ANQGSEA. The CDR3 loop reads CSAVAGGPADEQFF. In DNA, the CDR3 is TGCAGCGCTGTAGCGGGAGGGCCGGCGGATGAGCAGTTCTTC.

For the CDR3, the DNA is TGTGCCAGCAGCTTGATAGACAACTATGGCTACACCTTC. Its protein product is CASSLIDNYGYTF. The rearrangement joins TRBV2 to TRBJ1-2, with unresolved D. V lost 6 bases, J lost 2 bases, and 10 bases lay in between. This CDR3 comprises 13 residues. In germline, CDR1 is SNHLY, CDR2 FYNNEI.

Many counts were recorded for this clonotype. The chain employs TRBV20-1 and TRBJ2-5, with 11 bases aligning to TRBD2. The CDR3 length is 15 residues. V gave up 5 bases and J gave up 0 bases; unmatched junction bases: 5. Germline V CDR1 and CDR2: DFQATT, SNEGSKA (reference sequence). As DNA, the CDR3 is TGCAGTGCTCTTGTAGCGGGGGGGGACCAAGAGACCCAGTACTTC. It specifies CSALVAGGDQETQYF.

This clonotype has only a few counts. V gene TRBV7-3 combines with J gene TRBJ2-5; D might be TRBD1 or TRBD2, each matching 5 bases. The V gene lost 5 bases and the J gene lost 5 bases, with 18 bases spanning the gap. The CDR3 loop spans 15 amino acids. Germline V gene data show CDR1 as SGHTA and CDR2 as FQGTGA. Here the CDR3 reads CASSPASGTGETQYF. In DNA, the CDR3 is TGTGCCAGCAGCCCAGCGTCAGGGACGGGTGAGACCCAGTACTTC.

This chain joins TRBV7-3 and TRBJ2-5; 8 nucleotides line up with TRBD2. Germline V gives CDR1 SGHTA, CDR2 FQGTGA. This CDR3 has 13 residues. The J segment lost 6 bases and the V segment lost 5 bases, leaving 5 bases of the junction unmatched. CDR3 sequence reads: CASSPGTSQTQYF. CDR3 sequence (DNA): TGTGCCAGCAGCCCCGGGACTAGTCAGACCCAGTACTTC.

This clonotype came up many times. CDR3 sequence: CASSPSGSGGPSSYNEQFF. CDR3 bases: TGCGCCAGCAGCCCTTCGGGGAGCGGGGGCCCGAGCTCCTACAATGAGCAGTTCTTC. The V and J genes are TRBV4-1 and TRBJ2-1; 8 bases fit TRBD2. The CDR3 totals 19 residues. The J segment lost 0 bases and the V segment lost 4 bases, leaving 14 bases of the junction unmatched. CDR1 and CDR2 from the germline V gene are MGHRA and YSYEKL.

This clonotype was counted a few times. One junction end does not reproduce the germline sequence, and a read error may be involved. This chain connects TRBV7-9 to TRBJ2-7; 9 bases are shared with TRBD2. CDR1 and CDR2 from the germline V gene are SEHNR and FQNEAQ (reference sequence). The CDR3 has 16 amino acids. The CDR3 sequence: CASSHSGRALSDEQYF. DNA for the CDR3: TGCGCCAGCAGCCATAGCGGGAGAGCACTCAGCGACGAGCAGTACTTC.

The table lists this clonotype with many counts. The V gene is TRBV9, the J gene TRBJ2-3, with D possibly matching TRBD2 (5 bases). The germline V gene has CDR1 SGDLS and CDR2 YYNGEE. The V gene lost 4 bases and the J gene lost 1 base, with 13 bases spanning the gap. The CDR3 is 15 residues long. In DNA form, the CDR3 reads TGTGCCAGCAGCAAAGAGGGTAGCCGCACAGATACGCAGTATTTT. The encoded protein is CASSKEGSRTDTQYF.

By share, this clonotype ranks as medium-sized (0.01 to 0.1%). The chain recombines TRBV5-1 with TRBJ2-7; no definite D call. This CDR3 region has 12 residues. V lost 1 base, J lost 6 bases, and 8 bases lay in between. Germline V lookup: CDR1 SGHRS, CDR2 YFSETQ. In DNA, the CDR3 is TGCGCCAGCAGCTTGCCCTCCGCCGAGCAGTACTTC. Translated, it gives CASSLPSAEQYF.

The table lists this clonotype with many counts. The rearrangement joins TRBV29-1 to TRBJ1-2; a possible D gene is TRBD1 (5 bases). The CDR3 spans 13 residues. Looked up from germline, CDR1 is SQVTM and CDR2 is ANQGSEA. Trimming took off 3 bases at V and 4 bases at J, with 12 bases between the two ends. CDR3 in amino acids: CSVEGRDRYGYTF. Here the CDR3 DNA reads TGCAGCGTTGAGGGCCGGGACCGCTATGGCTACACCTTC.

This chain links TRBV10-2 with TRBJ2-1; 10 bases are shared with TRBD1. Germline CDR1 reads WSHSY; CDR2 reads SAAADI. V lost 9 bases to trimming and J lost 8 bases; unmatched junction nucleotides: 10. The CDR3 has 14 residues. The CDR3 reads CASIPGQGSHEQFF. As DNA, the CDR3 is TGCGCCAGTATTCCGGGACAGGGGAGCCATGAGCAGTTCTTC.

This clonotype was counted many times. V usage is TRBV29-1 and J usage is TRBJ1-1, with D unresolved. Trimming removed 3 bases at V and 10 bases at J, with 12 bases between. The germline V gene encodes CDR1 SQVTM and CDR2 ANQGSEA. The CDR3 is 11 amino acids. The CDR3 DNA reads TGCAGCGTTGAGGGGAACAGTGGAGCTTTCTTT. Translation: CSVEGNSGAFF.